This entry describes one T cell receptor beta chain. This specimen belongs to a study of shared clonotypes between healthy human individuals. Germline CDR1 SQVTM, CDR2 ANQGSEA. This CDR3 has 13 amino acids. The trim removed 2 bases at V and 4 bases at J, leaving 5 bases unmatched. Sequencing used immunoSEQ multiplex PCR; TCRdb keeps in-frame clones, though not all of them. The repertoire has 300,000 to 400,000 clones, around 90% of them found once; the top ten carry 15% to 20%. The sequencing sample was made of memory CD8+ T cells sorted from blood. Specified subset: CD45RO+ cells pooled with CCR7-negative TemRA cells. This sequence originates from a man younger than 30 in good health. J is TRBJ2-7 and V is TRBV29-1; TRBD1 matches at 7 bases. CDR3: CSVESWDRYEQYF. The DNA for the CDR3 is TGCAGCGTTGAAAGCTGGGACAGATACGAGCAGTACTTC.